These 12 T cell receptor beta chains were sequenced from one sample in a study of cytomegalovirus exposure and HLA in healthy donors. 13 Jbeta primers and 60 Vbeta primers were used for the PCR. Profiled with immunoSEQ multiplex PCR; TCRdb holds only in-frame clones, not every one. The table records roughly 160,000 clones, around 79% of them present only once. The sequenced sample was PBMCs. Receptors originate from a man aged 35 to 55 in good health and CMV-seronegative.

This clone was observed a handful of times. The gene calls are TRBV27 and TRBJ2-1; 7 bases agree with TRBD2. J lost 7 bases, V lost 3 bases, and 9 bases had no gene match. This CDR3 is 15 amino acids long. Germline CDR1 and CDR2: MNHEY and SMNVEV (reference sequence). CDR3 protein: CASSLVAGDGNEQFF. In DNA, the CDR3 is TGTGCCAGCAGTTTGGTTGCGGGAGACGGTAATGAGCAGTTCTTC.

Written as DNA, the CDR3 is TGTGCCAGCAGTGGGACACTAGCGGGAGGGCGGAACACCGGGGAGCTGTTTTTT. Translated: CASSGTLAGGRNTGELFF. The chain is built from TRBV6-1 and TRBJ2-2; the match to TRBD2 covers 13 bases. The germline V gene has CDR1 MNHNS and CDR2 SASEGT. The length of the CDR3 is 18 residues. V lost 4 bases and J lost 1; bases outside the gene matches: 6.

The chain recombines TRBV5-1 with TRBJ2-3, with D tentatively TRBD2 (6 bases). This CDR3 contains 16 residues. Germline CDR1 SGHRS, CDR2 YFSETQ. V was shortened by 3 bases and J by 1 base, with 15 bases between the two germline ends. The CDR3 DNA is TGCGCCAGCAGCTACGGCACGGGAGTGGGCACAGATACGCAGTATTTT. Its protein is CASSYGTGVGTDTQYF.

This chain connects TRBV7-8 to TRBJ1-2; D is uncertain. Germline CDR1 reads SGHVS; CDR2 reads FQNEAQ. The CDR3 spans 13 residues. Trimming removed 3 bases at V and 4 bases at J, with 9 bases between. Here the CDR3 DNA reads TGTGCCAGCAGCTTGGGCAGCCTCTATGGCTACACCTTC. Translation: CASSLGSLYGYTF.

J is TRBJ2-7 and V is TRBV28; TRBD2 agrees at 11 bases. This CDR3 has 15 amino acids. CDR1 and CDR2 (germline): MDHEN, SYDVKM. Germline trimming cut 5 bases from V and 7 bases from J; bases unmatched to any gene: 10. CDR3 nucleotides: TGTGCCAGCAGTCGACCCACTAGCGGGAGAGGGGAGCAGTACTTC. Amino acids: CASSRPTSGRGEQYF.

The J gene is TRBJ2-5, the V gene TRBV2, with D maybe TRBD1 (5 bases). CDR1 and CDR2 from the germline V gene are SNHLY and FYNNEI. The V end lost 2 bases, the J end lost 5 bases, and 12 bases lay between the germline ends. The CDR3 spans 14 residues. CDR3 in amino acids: CASSELSGKETQYF. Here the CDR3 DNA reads TGTGCCAGCAGTGAATTATCAGGGAAGGAGACCCAGTACTTC.

The CDR3 bases are TGCAGCGCTCGGACGGGGGTGAATGAGCAGTTCTTC. It encodes CSARTGVNEQFF. The V gene is TRBV29-1, the J gene TRBJ2-1; D possibly corresponds to TRBD2 (6 bases). V was trimmed by 7 bases and J by 7 bases, leaving 14 bases between them. CDR3 length: 12 residues. CDR1 is SQVTM, CDR2 ANQGSEA, per germline.

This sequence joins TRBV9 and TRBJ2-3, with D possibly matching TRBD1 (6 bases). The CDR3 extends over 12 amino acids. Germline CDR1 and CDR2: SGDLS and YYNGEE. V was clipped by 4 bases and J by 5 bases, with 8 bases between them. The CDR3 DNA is TGTGCCAGCAGCCCGGACAGAGATACGCAGTATTTT. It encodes CASSPDRDTQYF.

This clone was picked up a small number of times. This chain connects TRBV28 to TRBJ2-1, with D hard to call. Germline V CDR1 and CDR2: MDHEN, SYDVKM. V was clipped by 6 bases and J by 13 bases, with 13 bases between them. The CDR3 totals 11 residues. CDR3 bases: TGTGCCAGCAGCCCTAGGCGTTTTCAGTTCTTC. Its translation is CASSPRRFQFF.

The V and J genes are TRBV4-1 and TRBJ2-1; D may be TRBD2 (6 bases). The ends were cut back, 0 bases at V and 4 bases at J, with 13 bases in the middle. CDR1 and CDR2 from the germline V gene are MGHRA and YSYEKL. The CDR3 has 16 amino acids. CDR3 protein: CASSQDEGLPYNEQFF. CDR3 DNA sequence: TGCGCCAGCAGCCAAGACGAAGGACTACCATACAATGAGCAGTTCTTC.

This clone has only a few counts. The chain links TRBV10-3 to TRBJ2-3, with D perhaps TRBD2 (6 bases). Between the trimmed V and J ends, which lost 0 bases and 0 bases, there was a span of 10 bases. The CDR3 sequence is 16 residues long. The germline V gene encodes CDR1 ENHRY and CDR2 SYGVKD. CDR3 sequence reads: CAISESGTPSTDTQYF. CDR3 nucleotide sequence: TGTGCCATCAGTGAGTCTGGGACTCCCAGCACAGATACGCAGTATTTT.

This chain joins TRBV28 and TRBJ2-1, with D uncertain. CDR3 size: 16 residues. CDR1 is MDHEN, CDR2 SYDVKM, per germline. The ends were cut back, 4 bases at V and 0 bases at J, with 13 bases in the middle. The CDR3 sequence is CASSSLVESSYNEQFF. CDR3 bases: TGTGCCAGCAGTTCCCTAGTGGAGAGCTCCTACAATGAGCAGTTCTTC.